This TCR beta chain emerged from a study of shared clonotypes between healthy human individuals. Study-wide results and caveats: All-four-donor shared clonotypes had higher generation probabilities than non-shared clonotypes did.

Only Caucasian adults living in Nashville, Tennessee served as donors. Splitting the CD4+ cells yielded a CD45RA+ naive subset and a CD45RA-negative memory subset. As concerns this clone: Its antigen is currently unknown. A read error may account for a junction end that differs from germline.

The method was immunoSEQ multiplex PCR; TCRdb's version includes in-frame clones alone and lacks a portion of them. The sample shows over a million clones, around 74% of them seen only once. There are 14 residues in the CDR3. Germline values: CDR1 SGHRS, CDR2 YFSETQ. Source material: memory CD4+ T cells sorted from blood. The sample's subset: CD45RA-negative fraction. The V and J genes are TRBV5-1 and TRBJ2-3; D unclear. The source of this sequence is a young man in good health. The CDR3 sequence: CASSLVRTTDTQYF. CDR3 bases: TGCGCCAGCAGCTTGGTACGGACCACAGATACGCAGTATTTC.